This T cell receptor beta chain was profiled in a study of cytomegalovirus exposure and HLA in healthy donors. Germline V gene sequence: CDR1 MNHEY, CDR2 SVGAGI. The CDR3 runs to 13 residues. The V and J ends lost 7 bases and 0 bases respectively, with 6 bases between them. A multiplex PCR was run with 60 Vbeta primers and 13 Jbeta primers. The assay was immunoSEQ multiplex PCR, and TCRdb's table has in-frame clones only and misses some. Of about 150,000 clones in the sample, 70% to 90% are singletons; the top ten hold roughly 5.2%. The receptor was isolated from a girl between 5 and 17 years old in good health and CMV-seropositive. This chain uses TRBV6-5 with TRBJ2-2; no definite D call. Material: PBMCs. The CDR3 is CASTGPNTGELFF. CDR3 nucleotide sequence: TGTGCCAGCACAGGCCCGAACACCGGGGAGCTGTTTTTT.